This paragraph covers one T cell receptor (beta chain) sequence. Original handling: Estimation of nucleated cell counts was performed using reference gene primer amplification. Clones were read by immunoSEQ multiplex PCR, and TCRdb kept only the in-frame ones, dropping some. V and J calls and clone size are those listed in that table; D and trimming were worked out from the DNA. The data contain some 230,000 clones, 83% of them singletons. This entry belongs to a study of blood T cell repertoires in COVID-19. J gave up 5 bases and V 9 bases, and 7 bases lay outside the gene matches. The CDR3 spans 13 residues.

The receptor was isolated from a woman in her 50s with acute or convalescent COVID-19. The source material was peripheral blood. V is TRBV12-3 or TRBV12-4 and J is TRBJ1-2; 9 bases are a match to TRBD1. CDR3 bases: TGTGCCAGTGCACAGGGGGCGCAATATGGCTACACCTTC. This translates into CASAQGAQYGYTF.